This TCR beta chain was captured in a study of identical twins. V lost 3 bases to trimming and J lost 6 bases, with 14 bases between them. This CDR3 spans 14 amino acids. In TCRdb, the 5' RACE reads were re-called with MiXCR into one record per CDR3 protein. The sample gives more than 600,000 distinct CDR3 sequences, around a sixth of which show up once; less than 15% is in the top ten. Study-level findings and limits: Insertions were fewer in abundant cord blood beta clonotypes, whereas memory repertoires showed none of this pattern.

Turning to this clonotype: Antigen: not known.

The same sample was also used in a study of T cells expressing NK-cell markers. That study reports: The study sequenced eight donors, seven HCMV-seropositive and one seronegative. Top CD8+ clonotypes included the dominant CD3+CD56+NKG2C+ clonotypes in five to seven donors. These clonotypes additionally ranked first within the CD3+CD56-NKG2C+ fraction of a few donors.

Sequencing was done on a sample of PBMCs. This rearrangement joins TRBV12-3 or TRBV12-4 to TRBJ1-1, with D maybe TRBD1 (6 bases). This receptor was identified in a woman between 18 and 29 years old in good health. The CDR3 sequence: CASSFQGSVAEAFF. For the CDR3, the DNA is TGTGCCAGCAGTTTCCAGGGGTCAGTCGCTGAAGCTTTCTTT.